This T cell receptor (beta chain) was observed in a study of T cells in Graves' hyperthyroidism and ophthalmopathy. Study-wide results and limits: Within blood appeared most thyroid clonotypes that had expanded above 0.001. Through a model of 13 V-J features, ophthalmopathy was separated from stable hyperthyroidism. Ophthalmopathy, as predicted by the model, came a median around 7 months after the prediction.

Germline CDR1 is MNHNS and CDR2 is SASEGT. The CDR3 consists of 14 residues. V was clipped by 3 bases and J by 4 bases; unmatched bases: 2. Exclusion of patients followed from uncontrolled infection, other autoimmune disease, pregnancy or lactation. This clonotype was found a few times. Its target is not known. There were TCR beta CDR3 regions amplified from RNA transcripts. The TCR CDR3 was amplified in a first-round RT-PCR using the HTBI primer set. TCRdb itself ran the multiplex PCR reads through MiXCR, one entry per CDR3 protein. The repertoire holds 550,000 to 650,000 distinct CDR3 sequences, with approximately 15% as singletons.

The chain is built from TRBV6-1 and TRBJ1-2, with TRBD1 matching over 10 bases. This TCR was sampled from a woman in her 30s with Graves' hyperthyroidism that later progressed to Graves' ophthalmopathy. The source material was blood. The CDR3 sequence is CASSDWTGGYGYTF. Written as DNA, the CDR3 is TGTGCCAGCAGTGATTGGACAGGGGGCTATGGCTACACCTTC.